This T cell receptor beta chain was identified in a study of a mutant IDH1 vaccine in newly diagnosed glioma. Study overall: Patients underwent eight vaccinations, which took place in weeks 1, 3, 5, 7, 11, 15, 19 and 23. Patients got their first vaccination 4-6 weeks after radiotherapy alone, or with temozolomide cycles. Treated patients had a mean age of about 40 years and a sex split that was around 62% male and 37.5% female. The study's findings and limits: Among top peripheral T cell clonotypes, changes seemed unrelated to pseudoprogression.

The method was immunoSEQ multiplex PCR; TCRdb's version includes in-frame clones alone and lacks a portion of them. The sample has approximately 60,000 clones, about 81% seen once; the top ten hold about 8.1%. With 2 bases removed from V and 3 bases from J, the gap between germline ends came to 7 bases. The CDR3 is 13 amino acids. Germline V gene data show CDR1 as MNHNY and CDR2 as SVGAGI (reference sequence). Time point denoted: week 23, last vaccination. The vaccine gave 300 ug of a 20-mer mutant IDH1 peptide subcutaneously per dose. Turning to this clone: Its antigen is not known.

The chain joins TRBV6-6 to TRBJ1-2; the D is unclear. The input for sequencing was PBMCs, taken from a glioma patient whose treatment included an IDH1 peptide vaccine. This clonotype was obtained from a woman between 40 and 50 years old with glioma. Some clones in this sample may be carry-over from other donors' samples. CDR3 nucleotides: TGTGCCAGCAGTTACGGGCCGGACTATGGCTACACCTTC. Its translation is CASSYGPDYGYTF.